Included here is one T cell receptor beta chain sequence, with context. Cohort placement rested on clinical history that participants reported themselves. In Cohort 3, a recovered donor had either two negative PCRs, clearance, or symptom resolution. Assay used: immunoSEQ multiplex PCR; TCRdb lists only in-frame clones, some missing. This sample carries around 300,000 clones, 88% of them seen once, and the ten largest clones take under 3.5%. The CDR3 length is 15 residues. V was pared by 3 bases and J by 5 bases, with 3 bases of the junction left unmatched. CDR1 and CDR2 (germline): MNHNS, SASEGT. The data derive from a study of blood T cell repertoires in COVID-19. Overall study: Sample material is recorded as cDNA or gDNA derived from T cells, B-cell-depleted T cells, or PBMCs.

This clonotype was sampled from a woman in her forties or fifties who had recovered from COVID-19. The chain couples TRBV6-1 to TRBJ1-5; 11 positions match TRBD1. The sample comprised PBMCs or T cells enriched from blood (not recorded which). The CDR3 region is CASSEWTGGDQPQHF. The CDR3 bases are TGTGCCAGCAGTGAGTGGACAGGGGGCGATCAGCCCCAGCATTTT.